This record concerns one T cell receptor (beta chain) sequence. Profiling relied on immunoSEQ multiplex PCR, and the TCRdb table lists in-frame clones only, not all of them. Of roughly 230,000 clones listed, 84% are singletons. The sample originates from a study of blood T cell repertoires in COVID-19. The CDR3 has 13 residues. V lost 6 bases and J 7 bases, leaving 12 bases between the germline ends. CDR1 and CDR2 from the germline V gene are LNHNV and YYDKDF (reference sequence). This clonotype was sampled from a man aged 50 to 59 with acute or convalescent COVID-19. Sequencing was performed on peripheral blood. V gene TRBV15 combines with J gene TRBJ1-4, with D perhaps TRBD1 (6 bases). The CDR3 nucleotides are TGTGCCACCAGGCGGGGGCGTGGTGAAAAACTGTTTTTT. It specifies CATRRGRGEKLFF.